This T cell receptor (beta chain) came from a study of T cells after yellow fever vaccination. Study results and caveats: It was a small share of clonotypes that appeared in both CD4 and CD8 compartments. Reappearing after the booster were most of the clones from primary vaccination (roughly 95% CD4, 88% CD8). A faster peak, day 5 versus 15, was reached by the weaker secondary response.

This clonotype has ten or more counts. What it recognizes is unknown. Template-switching 5'RACE yielded the TCR cDNA; a universal primer site and UMIs were added in the process. TCRdb independently ran MiXCR on the 5' RACE reads; one entry per CDR3 protein. Seen here are around 150,000 distinct CDR3 sequences, almost 7% observed once, and the top ten hold 2.5% to 3%. The CDR3 runs to 13 residues. Between the trimmed V and J ends, which lost 1 base and 5 bases, there was a span of 9 bases. The TCR originated in a man younger than 35 who received the YFV17D yellow fever vaccine. V usage is TRBV12-3 or TRBV12-4 and J usage is TRBJ2-7, with D possibly being TRBD1 (5 bases). The sequences come from CD4+ T cells sorted from PBMCs, collected about 5 days after the first yellow fever vaccination. The CDR3 region has the DNA TGTGCCAGCAGTTTAGTACAGGAAGACGAGCAGTACTTC. Its protein is CASSLVQEDEQYF.